These 30 T cell receptor beta chains came from one sample sequenced in a study of OX40 agonist ivuxolimab in advanced cancers. The library was prepared using the immunoSEQ multiplex PCR assay. TCRdb holds this immuneACCESS table with in-frame rearrangements only. Some clones are missing; in checked studies, unresolved V genes explain under half, and the rest has no known cause. The sample table lists tens of thousands of clones, 90% of them with a count of one. About 5.1% of the sample lies in the top ten. The specimen was CD4+ or CD8+ T cells sorted from blood, collected in a trial of the OX40 agonist ivuxolimab. The source is an adult with an advanced solid tumor such as melanoma, head and neck, liver or kidney cancer.

The gene calls are TRBV5-1 and TRBJ2-7, with D perhaps TRBD1 or TRBD2 (5 bases each). This CDR3 has 15 amino acids. CDR1 is SGHRS, CDR2 YFSETQ, per germline. V was clipped by 4 bases and J by 0 bases, with 14 bases between them. The CDR3: CASSARDRSSYEQYF. The CDR3 DNA follows: TGCGCCAGCAGCGCCCGGGACCGGAGCTCCTACGAGCAGTACTTC.

J is TRBJ2-1 and V is TRBV2; TRBD1 agrees at 8 bases. The CDR3 consists of 16 residues. Per the germline V gene, CDR1 is SNHLY and CDR2 is FYNNEI. V lost 4 bases to trimming and J lost 5 bases; unmatched junction nucleotides: 10. Here the CDR3 reads CASSGKVDRAHNEQFF. In DNA, the CDR3 is TGTGCCAGCAGTGGAAAAGTGGACAGGGCCCACAATGAGCAGTTCTTC. Drawing the rest from reference TRBV2 and TRBJ2-1, the complete variable domain is EPEVTQTPSHQVTQMGQEVILRCVPISNHLYFYWYRQILGQKVEFLVSFYNNEISEKSEIFDDQFSVERPDGSNFTLKIRSTKLEDSAMYFCASSGKVDRAHNEQFFGPGTRLTVL.

The rearrangement links TRBV27 to TRBJ2-7, with a possible D match to TRBD1 (5 bases). The germline V and J ends were trimmed by 3 bases and 0 bases, with 12 bases remaining between them. The CDR3 has 15 amino acids. Germline CDR1 MNHEY, CDR2 SMNVEV (reference sequence). The CDR3 is CASSLSQDPSYEQYF. The CDR3 DNA reads as TGTGCCAGCAGTTTGTCACAGGATCCCTCCTACGAGCAGTACTTC.

J is TRBJ1-6 and V is TRBV7-9, with 7 nucleotides matching TRBD1. CDR1 and CDR2 from the germline V gene are SEHNR and FQNEAQ (reference sequence). This CDR3 is 14 amino acids long. V shed 5 bases and J 4 bases; nucleotides not matched to a gene: 2. DNA for the CDR3: TGTGCCAGCAGCCAGGGGGGATATAATTCACCCCTCCACTTT. Its protein is CASSQGGYNSPLHF.

J is TRBJ2-1 and V is TRBV4-2; TRBD1 matches at 8 bases. This CDR3 has 18 residues. V shed 5 bases and J 1 base; nucleotides not matched to a gene: 13. The germline V gene has CDR1 LGHNA and CDR2 YNFKEQ. The chain's CDR3 is CASSFSLTGTGSYNEQFF. The CDR3 DNA reads TGTGCCAGCAGCTTCTCCCTTACCGGGACAGGTTCCTACAATGAGCAGTTCTTC.

The genes are TRBV19 and TRBJ2-7; a weak D match, TRBD1 (6 bases). This CDR3 comprises 16 residues. The germline V and J ends were trimmed by 1 base and 0 bases, with 13 bases remaining between them. CDR1 and CDR2 from the germline V gene are LNHDA and SQIVND (reference sequence). The CDR3 is CASSIALQDSSYEQYF. The CDR3 DNA is TGTGCCAGTAGTATAGCCCTACAGGACAGCTCCTACGAGCAGTACTTC.

V and J are TRBV7-9 and TRBJ2-1; the match to TRBD2 covers 12 bases. V lost 4 bases to trimming and J lost 7 bases; unmatched junction nucleotides: 8. The CDR3 consists of 16 residues. Germline CDR1 and CDR2: SEHNR and FQNEAQ (reference sequence). The CDR3 DNA reads TGTGCCAGCAGCTCCTTGACTAGCGGGAGTGGGAATGAGCAGTTCTTC. Translating it yields CASSSLTSGSGNEQFF.

V is TRBV6-6 and J is TRBJ2-5; D is ambiguous. The CDR3 is 16 amino acids. Trimming removed 4 bases at V and 2 bases at J, with 17 bases between. Germline CDR1 and CDR2: MNHNY and SVGAGI (reference sequence). CDR3 amino acids: CASSSPAQAMQETQYF. The CDR3 nucleotides read TGTGCCAGCAGTTCCCCCGCGCAGGCCATGCAAGAGACCCAGTACTTC.

The rearrangement joins TRBV19 to TRBJ2-2; weak D call: TRBD2 (6 bases). The CDR3 spans 15 residues. The ends were cut back, 5 bases at V and 6 bases at J, with 16 bases in the middle. Germline V gene sequence: CDR1 LNHDA, CDR2 SQIVND (reference sequence). The CDR3 reads CASSYGTGQSGELFF. The CDR3 DNA reads TGTGCCAGTAGTTACGGGACTGGGCAGTCCGGGGAGCTGTTTTTT.

This clone was seen a single time. This rearrangement joins TRBV9 to TRBJ2-3; 12 nucleotides line up with TRBD2. V gave up 0 bases and J gave up 5 bases; unmatched junction bases: 7. Per the germline V gene, CDR1 is SGDLS and CDR2 is YYNGEE. The CDR3 totals 17 residues. The CDR3 DNA sequence: TGTGCCAGCAGCGTAGGAGCTAGCGGGGGGGCTATAGATACGCAGTATTTT. Translating it yields CASSVGASGGAIDTQYF.

The count of this clone is one. In DNA form, the CDR3 reads TGTGCCAGCAGACGCCAGGGGAATCAGCCCCAGCATTTT. Residues: CASRRQGNQPQHF. This chain connects TRBV5-8 to TRBJ1-5; possible D gene TRBD1, 6 bases. The CDR3 is 13 amino acids. Trimming removed 5 bases from V and 4 bases from J, with 10 bases in between. The germline CDR1 and CDR2 sequences are SGHTS and YDEGEE.

This clone was found a few times. This chain links TRBV2 with TRBJ2-3; D is possibly TRBD1 (6 bases). V lost 5 bases and J lost 5, with 8 bases in between. This CDR3 contains 12 residues. The germline CDR1 and CDR2 sequences are SNHLY and FYNNEI. The CDR3, as DNA: TGTGCCAGCAGTTTGACAGGAGATACGCAGTATTTT. It is translated as CASSLTGDTQYF.

This clone was observed once. This sequence joins TRBV7-2 and TRBJ2-7, with 8 bases identical to TRBD2. The CDR3 sequence is 15 residues long. Per germline, CDR1 SGHTA and CDR2 FQGNSA. V shed 4 bases, J shed 1 base, and the junction held 6 bases outside the gene matches. The CDR3 protein is CASSSGLVLSYEQYF. The CDR3 DNA reads as TGTGCCAGCAGCTCGGGACTAGTTTTATCCTACGAGCAGTACTTC.

The chain is built from TRBV2 and TRBJ2-4; D may be TRBD1 (5 bases). The germline CDR1 and CDR2 sequences are SNHLY and FYNNEI. The CDR3 spans 16 residues. Between the trimmed V and J ends, which lost 5 bases and 0 bases, there was a span of 14 bases. The CDR3, as DNA: TGTGCCAGCAGTTCCGACAGCTCAATAGCCAAAAACATTCAGTACTTC. Translation gives CASSSDSSIAKNIQYF. Full variable domain (outside the CDR3, taken from reference TRBV2 and TRBJ2-4): EPEVTQTPSHQVTQMGQEVILRCVPISNHLYFYWYRQILGQKVEFLVSFYNNEISEKSEIFDDQFSVERPDGSNFTLKIRSTKLEDSAMYFCASSSDSSIAKNIQYFGAGTRLSVL.

The genes are TRBV14 and TRBJ2-1; the D is unclear. There are 12 residues in the CDR3. Germline lookup yields CDR1 SGHDN and CDR2 FVKESK. With 2 bases removed from V and 6 bases from J, the gap between germline ends came to 5 bases. The CDR3 here is CASSQSGNEQFF. The CDR3 nucleotides are TGTGCCAGCAGCCAATCTGGCAATGAGCAGTTCTTC.

The chain employs TRBV6-5 and TRBJ1-2, with a tentative D call TRBD1 (5 bases). CDR3 length: 15 residues. Germline V lookup: CDR1 MNHEY, CDR2 SVGAGI. Trimming took 5 bases from V and 8 from J, leaving 21 bases between them. CDR3 coding DNA: TGTGCCAGCAGTCGGGCCGACAGCGGACGAGGAGGCTACACCTTC. Translated: CASSRADSGRGGYTF.

The chain combines TRBV6-1 with TRBJ2-3; 8 positions agree with TRBD1. The CDR3 is made up of 13 amino acids. V shed 11 bases, J shed 0 bases, and the junction held 4 bases outside the gene matches. Germline assignment: CDR1 MNHNS and CDR2 SASEGT. CDR3 amino acids: CAGRTGSTDTQYF. The DNA for the CDR3 is TGTGCCGGACGGACAGGGAGCACAGATACGCAGTATTTT.

V is TRBV18 and J is TRBJ2-7; D gene unclear. Germline CDR1 is KGHSH and CDR2 is LQKENI. The CDR3 totals 18 residues. The V end was cut by 3 bases, the J end by 4 bases, with 25 bases between. CDR3 protein: CASSPNQAWAAKKYEQYF. The CDR3 DNA reads as TGTGCCAGCTCACCGAACCAAGCCTGGGCAGCCAAGAAGTACGAGCAGTACTTC.

The sample holds a few counts of this clone. The chain links TRBV6-1 to TRBJ1-1; possibly TRBD1 for D (6 bases). Per the germline V gene, CDR1 is MNHNS and CDR2 is SASEGT. CDR3 length equals 14 residues. V was cut by 4 bases and J by 2 bases, with 11 bases left in between. The CDR3 bases are TGTGCCAGCAGTGCTCAGGGGTACAACACTGAAGCTTTCTTT. Protein: CASSAQGYNTEAFF.

The chain couples TRBV4-1 to TRBJ1-4; tentatively, D is TRBD1 (6 bases). The CDR3 is made up of 14 amino acids. The germline V gene encodes CDR1 MGHRA and CDR2 YSYEKL. Deletions cut 3 bases from V and 5 bases from J, with 10 bases between. The CDR3 protein is CASSQTGTNEKLFF. CDR3 nucleotides: TGCGCCAGCAGCCAGACCGGGACAAATGAAAAACTGTTTTTT.

This sequence joins TRBV19 and TRBJ1-5, with D possibly matching TRBD1 (6 bases). Per germline, CDR1 LNHDA and CDR2 SQIVND (reference sequence). The CDR3 contains 14 residues. Trimming cost V 8 bases and J 4 bases, with 15 bases left between them. CDR3 loop: CASVPGQGNQPQHF. CDR3 DNA sequence: TGTGCCAGTGTACCTGGGCAGGGGAATCAGCCCCAGCATTTT. Together with reference TRBV19 and TRBJ1-5, the CDR3 gives the full variable domain: DGGITQSPKYLFRKEGQNVTLSCEQNLNHDAMYWYRQDPGQGLRLIYYSQIVNDFQKGDIAEGYSVSREKKESFPLTVTSAQKNPTAFYLCASVPGQGNQPQHFGDGTRLSIL.

This chain joins TRBV6-5 and TRBJ1-4; D is possibly TRBD1 (5 bases). V was pared by 0 bases and J by 5 bases, with 10 bases between. CDR3 length: 15 residues. Germline CDR1 and CDR2: MNHEY and SVGAGI. As DNA, the CDR3 is TGTGCCAGCAGTTACTCGGGACTCCTGAATGAAAAACTGTTTTTT. Protein product: CASSYSGLLNEKLFF.

The J gene is TRBJ2-6, the V gene TRBV5-1; 8 bases align to TRBD1. This CDR3 is 15 amino acids long. Germline V gene sequence: CDR1 SGHRS, CDR2 YFSETQ. Trimming cost V 4 bases and J 2 bases; bases outside gene matches: 2. The CDR3 region has the DNA TGCGCCAGCAGCCCGGACAGGGCTGGGGCCAACGTCCTGACTTTC. Its protein product is CASSPDRAGANVLTF.

This clone was observed once. The chain has TRBV28 and TRBJ2-5; D could derive from TRBD1 or TRBD2 (5 bases each). Germline loops: CDR1 MDHEN, CDR2 SYDVKM. Trimming took off 5 bases at V and 5 bases at J, with 15 bases between the two ends. CDR3 length equals 14 residues. The CDR3 DNA reads as TGTGCCAGCAGTAACCCCCGGGGCAGTGAGACCCAGTACTTC. Amino acids: CASSNPRGSETQYF.

This chain joins TRBV25-1 and TRBJ2-3, with D tentatively TRBD2 (5 bases). From germline, CDR1 is MGHDK and CDR2 SYGVNS. Trimming removed 2 bases from V and 7 bases from J, with 10 bases in between. The CDR3 covers 13 residues. CDR3 region: CASSEPGVNTQYF. The CDR3 coding sequence is TGTGCCAGCAGTGAACCCGGGGTTAATACGCAGTATTTT.

The V gene is TRBV4-1, the J gene TRBJ1-4; D ambiguous. Germline lookup yields CDR1 MGHRA and CDR2 YSYEKL. Trimming took 3 bases from V and 0 from J, leaving 5 bases between them. The CDR3 consists of 14 residues. The CDR3 is CASSHVATNEKLFF. The CDR3 region has the DNA TGCGCCAGCAGCCACGTTGCAACTAATGAAAAACTGTTTTTT.

This sequence joins TRBV19 and TRBJ2-1; TRBD2 aligns across 9 bases. J was trimmed by 9 bases and V by 3 bases; bases with no gene match: 6. In germline, CDR1 is LNHDA, CDR2 SQIVND (reference sequence). This CDR3 spans 14 amino acids. This CDR3 reads CASSIVAGEVEQFF. CDR3 DNA: TGTGCCAGTAGTATCGTAGCGGGAGAGGTTGAGCAGTTCTTC.

The CDR3 loop is CASSLRVSGTNTGELFF. The CDR3 coding sequence is TGCGCCAGCAGCTTACGGGTATCGGGCACGAACACCGGGGAGCTGTTTTTT. The chain carries TRBV5-1 and TRBJ2-2; D gene ambiguous. V dropped 2 bases and J dropped 0 bases, with 14 bases sitting between them. Per germline, CDR1 SGHRS and CDR2 YFSETQ. CDR3 length equals 17 residues.

The rearrangement uses TRBV18 and TRBJ2-1; 9 bases line up with TRBD2. With 2 bases clipped from V and 0 bases from J, the junction kept 11 bases outside the gene matches. The germline CDR1 and CDR2 sequences are KGHSH and LQKENI. This CDR3 is built from 19 residues. The CDR3: CASSPGSGSPQSSYNEQFF. The DNA of the CDR3 is TGTGCCAGCTCACCAGGTAGCGGGAGCCCTCAGAGCTCCTACAATGAGCAGTTCTTC.

The V and J genes are TRBV2 and TRBJ2-7; TRBD1 might be the D (5 bases). This CDR3 comprises 14 residues. Germline CDR1 and CDR2: SNHLY and FYNNEI. The V gene lost 3 bases and the J gene lost 0 bases, with 9 bases spanning the gap. In DNA, the CDR3 is TGTGCCAGCAGTGAGGTGGGGCCCTCCTACGAGCAGTACTTC. This sequence encodes CASSEVGPSYEQYF.